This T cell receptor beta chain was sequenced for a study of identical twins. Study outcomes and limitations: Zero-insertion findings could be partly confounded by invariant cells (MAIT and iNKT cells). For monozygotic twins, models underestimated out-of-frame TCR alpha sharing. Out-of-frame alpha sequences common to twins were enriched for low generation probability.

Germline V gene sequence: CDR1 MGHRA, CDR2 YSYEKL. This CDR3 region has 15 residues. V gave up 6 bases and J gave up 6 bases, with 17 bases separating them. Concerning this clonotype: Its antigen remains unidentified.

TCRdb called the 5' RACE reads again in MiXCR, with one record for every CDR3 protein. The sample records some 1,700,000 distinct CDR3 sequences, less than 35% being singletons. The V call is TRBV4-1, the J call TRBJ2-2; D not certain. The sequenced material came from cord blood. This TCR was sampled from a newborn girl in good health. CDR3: CASSPLPIVSGELFF. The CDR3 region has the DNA TGCGCCAGCAGTCCCCTTCCCATTGTATCCGGGGAGCTGTTTTTT.